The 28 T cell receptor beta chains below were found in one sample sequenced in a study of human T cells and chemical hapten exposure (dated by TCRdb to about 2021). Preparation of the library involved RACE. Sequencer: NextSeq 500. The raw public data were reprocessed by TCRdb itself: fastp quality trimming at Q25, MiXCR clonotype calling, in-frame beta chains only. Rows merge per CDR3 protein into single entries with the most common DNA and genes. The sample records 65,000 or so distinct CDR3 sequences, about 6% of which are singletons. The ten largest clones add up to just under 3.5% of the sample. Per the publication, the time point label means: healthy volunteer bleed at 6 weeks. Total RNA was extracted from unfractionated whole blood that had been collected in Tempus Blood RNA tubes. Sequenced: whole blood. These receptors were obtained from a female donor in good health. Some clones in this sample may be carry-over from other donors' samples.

The CDR3 protein is CASSYSIRLAGGNEQFF. The DNA for the CDR3 is TGTGCCAGCAGTTACTCGATTAGGCTAGCGGGAGGCAATGAGCAGTTCTTC. This chain uses TRBV6-2 or TRBV6-3 with TRBJ2-1; TRBD2 matches 11 bases. Germline V gene sequence: CDR1 MNHEY, CDR2 SVGEGT. The V gene end was trimmed by 0 bases and the J gene end by 6 bases; junction bases not matched to a gene: 7. The CDR3 totals 17 residues.

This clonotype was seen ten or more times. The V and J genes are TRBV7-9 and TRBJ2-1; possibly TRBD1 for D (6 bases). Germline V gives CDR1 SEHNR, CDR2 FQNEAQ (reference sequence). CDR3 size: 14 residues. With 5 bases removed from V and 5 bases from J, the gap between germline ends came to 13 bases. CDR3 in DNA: TGTGCCAGCAGCCCACTCACAGGGAACAATGAGCAGTTCTTC. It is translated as CASSPLTGNNEQFF.

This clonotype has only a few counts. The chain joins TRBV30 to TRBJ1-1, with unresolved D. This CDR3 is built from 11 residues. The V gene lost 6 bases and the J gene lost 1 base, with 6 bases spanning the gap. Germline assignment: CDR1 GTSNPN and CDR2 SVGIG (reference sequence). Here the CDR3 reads CACGRNTEAFF. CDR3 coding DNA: TGTGCCTGTGGAAGGAACACTGAAGCTTTCTTT.

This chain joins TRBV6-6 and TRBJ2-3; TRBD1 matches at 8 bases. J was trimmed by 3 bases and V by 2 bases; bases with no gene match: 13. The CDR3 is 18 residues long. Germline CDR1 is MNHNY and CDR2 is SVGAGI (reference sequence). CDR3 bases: TGTGCCAGCAGTTACCATTACGATAAGACAGGGGCAACAGATACGCAGTATTTT. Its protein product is CASSYHYDKTGATDTQYF.

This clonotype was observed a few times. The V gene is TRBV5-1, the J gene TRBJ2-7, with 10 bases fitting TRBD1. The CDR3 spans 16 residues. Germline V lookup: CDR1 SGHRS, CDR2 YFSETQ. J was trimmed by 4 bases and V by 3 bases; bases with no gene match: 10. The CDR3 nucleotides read TGCGCCAGCAGCTCGTCCGGGACAGGGGTTAATTACGAGCAGTACTTC. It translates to CASSSSGTGVNYEQYF.

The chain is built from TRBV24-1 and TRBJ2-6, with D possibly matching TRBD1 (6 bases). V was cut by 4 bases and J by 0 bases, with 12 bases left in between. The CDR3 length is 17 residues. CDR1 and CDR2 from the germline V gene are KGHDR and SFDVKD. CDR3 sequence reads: CATSDRGRTSGANVLTF. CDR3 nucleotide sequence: TGTGCCACCAGTGACAGGGGACGGACCTCTGGGGCCAACGTCCTGACTTTC.

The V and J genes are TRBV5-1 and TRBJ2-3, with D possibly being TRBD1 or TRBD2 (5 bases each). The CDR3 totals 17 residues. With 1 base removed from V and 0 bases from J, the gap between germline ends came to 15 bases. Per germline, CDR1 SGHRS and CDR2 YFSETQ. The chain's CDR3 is CASSLRIRDGSTDTQYF. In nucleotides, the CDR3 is TGCGCCAGCAGCTTGCGGATTCGGGACGGTAGCACAGATACGCAGTATTTT.

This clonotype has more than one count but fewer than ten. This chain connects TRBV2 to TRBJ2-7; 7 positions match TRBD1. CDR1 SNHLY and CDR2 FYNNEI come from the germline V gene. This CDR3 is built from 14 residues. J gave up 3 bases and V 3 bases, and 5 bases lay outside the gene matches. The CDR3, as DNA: TGTGCCAGCAGTGACAGGGGGAAGGACTACGAGCAGTACTTC. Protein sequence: CASSDRGKDYEQYF.

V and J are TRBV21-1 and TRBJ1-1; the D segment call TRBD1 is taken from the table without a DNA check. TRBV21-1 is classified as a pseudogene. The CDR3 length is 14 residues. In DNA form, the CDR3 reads TGTGCCAGCAGCATTACTGGACAGAACACTGAAGCTTTCTTT. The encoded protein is CASSITGQNTEAFF.

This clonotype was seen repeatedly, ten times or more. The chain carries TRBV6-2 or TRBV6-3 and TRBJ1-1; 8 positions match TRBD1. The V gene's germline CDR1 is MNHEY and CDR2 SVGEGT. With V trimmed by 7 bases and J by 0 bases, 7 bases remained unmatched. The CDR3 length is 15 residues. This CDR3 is CASITRDRMNTEAFF. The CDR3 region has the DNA TGTGCCAGCATCACGAGGGACAGGATGAACACTGAAGCTTTCTTT.

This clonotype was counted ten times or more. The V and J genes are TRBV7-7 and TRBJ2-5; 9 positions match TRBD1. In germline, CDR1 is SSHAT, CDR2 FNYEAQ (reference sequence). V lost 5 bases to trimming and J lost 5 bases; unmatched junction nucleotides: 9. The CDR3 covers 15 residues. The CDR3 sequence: CASSPGTGFLETQYF. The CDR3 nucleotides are TGTGCCAGCAGCCCAGGGACAGGGTTTTTGGAGACCCAGTACTTC.

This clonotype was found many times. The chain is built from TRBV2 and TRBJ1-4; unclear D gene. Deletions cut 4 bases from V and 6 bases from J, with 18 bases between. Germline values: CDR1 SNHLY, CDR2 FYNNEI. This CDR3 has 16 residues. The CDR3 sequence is CASSGGSRGYDEKLFF. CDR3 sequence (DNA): TGTGCCAGCAGTGGAGGGAGTAGAGGATATGATGAAAAACTGTTTTTT.

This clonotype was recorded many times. CDR3 loop: CASSQDSGSRTEAFF. CDR3 sequence (DNA): TGTGCCAGCAGCCAAGATTCGGGCTCTAGGACTGAAGCTTTCTTT. The chain joins TRBV3-1 to TRBJ1-1; no definite D call. The ends were cut back, 0 bases at V and 5 bases at J, with 13 bases in the middle. CDR3 length: 15 residues. Per the germline V gene, CDR1 is LGHDT and CDR2 is YNNKEL (reference sequence).

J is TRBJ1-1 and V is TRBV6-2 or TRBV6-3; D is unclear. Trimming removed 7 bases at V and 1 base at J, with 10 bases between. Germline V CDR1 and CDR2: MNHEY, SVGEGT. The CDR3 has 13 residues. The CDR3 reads CASTTGGNTEAFF. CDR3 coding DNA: TGTGCCAGCACCACTGGTGGGAACACTGAAGCTTTCTTT.

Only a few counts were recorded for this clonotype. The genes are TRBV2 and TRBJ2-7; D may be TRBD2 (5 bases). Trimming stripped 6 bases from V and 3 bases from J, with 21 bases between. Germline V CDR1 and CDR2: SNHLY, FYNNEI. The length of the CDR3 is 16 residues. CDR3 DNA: TGTGCCAGCAGGGTGGAGGAAGGACTGTTCAACTACGAGCAGTACTTC. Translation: CASRVEEGLFNYEQYF.

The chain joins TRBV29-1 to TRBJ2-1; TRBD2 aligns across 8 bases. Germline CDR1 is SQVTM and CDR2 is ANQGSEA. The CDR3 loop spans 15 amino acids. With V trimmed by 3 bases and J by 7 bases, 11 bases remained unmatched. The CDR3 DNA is TGCAGCGTTGATCTCTACGGGACTAGGCCTAATGAGCAGTTCTTC. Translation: CSVDLYGTRPNEQFF.

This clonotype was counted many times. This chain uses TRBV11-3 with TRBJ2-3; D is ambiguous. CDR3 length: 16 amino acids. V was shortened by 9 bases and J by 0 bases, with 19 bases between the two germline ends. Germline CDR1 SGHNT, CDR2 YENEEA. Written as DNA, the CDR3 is TGTGCCAGAACAATCCCACAACCTAAGAGCACAGATACGCAGTATTTT. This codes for CARTIPQPKSTDTQYF.

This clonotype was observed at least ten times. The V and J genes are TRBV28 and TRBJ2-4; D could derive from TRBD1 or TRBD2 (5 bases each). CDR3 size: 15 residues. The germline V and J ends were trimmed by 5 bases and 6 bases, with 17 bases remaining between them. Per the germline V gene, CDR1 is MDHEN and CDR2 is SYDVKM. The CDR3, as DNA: TGTGCCAGCAGTCCCCCATGGGGGAATATAAACATTCAGTACTTC. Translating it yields CASSPPWGNINIQYF.

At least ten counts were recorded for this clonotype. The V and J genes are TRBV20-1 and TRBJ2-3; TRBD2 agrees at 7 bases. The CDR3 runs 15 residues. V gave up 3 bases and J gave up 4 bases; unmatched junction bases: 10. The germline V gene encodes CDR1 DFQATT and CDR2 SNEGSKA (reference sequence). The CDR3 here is CSAREVKGRADTQYF. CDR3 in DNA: TGCAGTGCTAGGGAGGTCAAGGGGAGGGCAGATACGCAGTATTTT.

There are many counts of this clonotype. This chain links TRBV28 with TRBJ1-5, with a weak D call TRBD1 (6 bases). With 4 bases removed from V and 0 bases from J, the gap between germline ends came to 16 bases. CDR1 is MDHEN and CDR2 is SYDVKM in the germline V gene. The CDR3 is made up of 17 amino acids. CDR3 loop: CASSSPLGGYSNQPQHF. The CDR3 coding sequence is TGTGCCAGCAGTTCCCCCTTGGGGGGCTATAGCAATCAGCCCCAGCATTTT.

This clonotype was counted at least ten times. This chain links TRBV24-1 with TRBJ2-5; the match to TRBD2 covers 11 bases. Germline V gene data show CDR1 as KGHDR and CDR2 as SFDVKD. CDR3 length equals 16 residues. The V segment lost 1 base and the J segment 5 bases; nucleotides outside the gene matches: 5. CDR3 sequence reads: CATSDFSASGRETQYF. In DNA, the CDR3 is TGTGCCACCAGTGATTTCTCGGCTAGCGGGAGGGAGACCCAGTACTTC.

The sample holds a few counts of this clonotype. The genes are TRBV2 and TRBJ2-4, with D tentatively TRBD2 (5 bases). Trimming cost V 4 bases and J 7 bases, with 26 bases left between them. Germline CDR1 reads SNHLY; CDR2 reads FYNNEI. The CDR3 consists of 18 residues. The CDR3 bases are TGTGCCAGCAGTGTCCCAAGCCTAGACTCGTTTACGGGGAACATTCAGTACTTC. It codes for CASSVPSLDSFTGNIQYF.

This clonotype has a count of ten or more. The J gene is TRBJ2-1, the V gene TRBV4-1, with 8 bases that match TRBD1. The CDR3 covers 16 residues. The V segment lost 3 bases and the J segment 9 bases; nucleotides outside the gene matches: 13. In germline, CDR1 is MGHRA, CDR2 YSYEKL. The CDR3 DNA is TGCGCCAGCAGCCAGACTGGACAGGGCGGTTTTGGTGAGCAGTTCTTC. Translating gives CASSQTGQGGFGEQFF.

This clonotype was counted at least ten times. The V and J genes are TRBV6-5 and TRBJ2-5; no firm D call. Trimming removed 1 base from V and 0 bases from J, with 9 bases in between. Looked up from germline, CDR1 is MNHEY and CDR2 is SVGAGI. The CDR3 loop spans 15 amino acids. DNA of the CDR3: TGTGCCAGCAGTTACTTGCGGTCGTACCAAGAGACCCAGTACTTC. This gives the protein CASSYLRSYQETQYF.

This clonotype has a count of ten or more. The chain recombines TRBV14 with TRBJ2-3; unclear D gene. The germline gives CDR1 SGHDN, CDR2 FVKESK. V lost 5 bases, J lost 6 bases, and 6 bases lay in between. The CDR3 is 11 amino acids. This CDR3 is CASSAADTQYF. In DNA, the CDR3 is TGTGCCAGCAGCGCGGCGGATACGCAGTATTTT.

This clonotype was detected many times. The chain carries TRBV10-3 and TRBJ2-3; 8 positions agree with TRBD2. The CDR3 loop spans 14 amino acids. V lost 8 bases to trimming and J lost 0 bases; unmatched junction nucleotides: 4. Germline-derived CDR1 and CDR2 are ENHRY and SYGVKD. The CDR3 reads CAIPAGASTDTQYF. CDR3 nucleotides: TGTGCCATCCCAGCGGGGGCTAGCACAGATACGCAGTATTTT.

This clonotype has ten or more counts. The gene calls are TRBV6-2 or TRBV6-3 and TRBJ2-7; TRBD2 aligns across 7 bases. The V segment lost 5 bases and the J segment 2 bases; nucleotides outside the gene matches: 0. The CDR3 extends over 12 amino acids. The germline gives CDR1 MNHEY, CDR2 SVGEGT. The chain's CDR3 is CASSREAYEQYF. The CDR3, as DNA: TGTGCCAGCAGTCGGGAGGCCTACGAGCAGTACTTC.

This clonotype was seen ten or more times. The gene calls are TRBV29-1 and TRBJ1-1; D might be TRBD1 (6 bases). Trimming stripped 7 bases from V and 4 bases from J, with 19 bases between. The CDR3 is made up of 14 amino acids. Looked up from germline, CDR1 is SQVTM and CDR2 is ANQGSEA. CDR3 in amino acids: CSARAGGLSTEAFF. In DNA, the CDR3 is TGCAGCGCCAGGGCCGGGGGCTTATCCACTGAAGCTTTCTTT.